This TCR beta chain was documented in a study of blood T cell repertoires in COVID-19. The wider study: From the United States, Italy and Spain came samples of acute and convalescent COVID-19. T cells, B-cell-depleted T cells, or PBMCs supplied cDNA or gDNA.

V was shortened by 1 base and J by 6 bases, with 9 bases between the two germline ends. The CDR3 loop spans 13 amino acids. In the original analysis: Reference gene primer amplification in the assay estimated nucleated cell counts. Assay: immunoSEQ multiplex PCR; the TCRdb copy retains only in-frame clones and omits some. V, J and clone size derive from that table, while D and trimming were established from the DNA sequence. The sample consists of roughly 86,000 clones, almost 85% of them appearing once. The chain carries TRBV12-3 or TRBV12-4 and TRBJ2-5; weak D call: TRBD1 (5 bases). Sequencing used peripheral blood. The origin of this receptor is a human donor in a cohort sampled during active COVID-19. The CDR3 DNA follows: TGTGCCAGCAGTTTAGAAGACAGACAGACCCAGTACTTC. This sequence encodes CASSLEDRQTQYF.